A single sample gave rise to the 7 T cell receptor beta chains below, sequenced in a study of blood T cell repertoires in COVID-19 (dated by TCRdb to 2020 to 2022). The library was prepared using the immunoSEQ multiplex PCR assay. The immuneACCESS repertoire file appears here via TCRdb, limited to in-frame rearrangements. These files lack a portion of the clones; in checked studies, under half of the deficit traces to unresolved V genes, and the cause of the others is not known. This sample has about 280,000 clones in its table, and around nine tenths of those were observed once. The ten largest make up 6% to 7% of the sample. The material sequenced was PBMCs or T cells enriched from blood (not recorded which). The receptors shown here come from a woman aged 40 to 55 who had recovered from COVID-19.

The genes are TRBV7-6 and TRBJ2-2; D might be TRBD2 (5 bases). This CDR3 contains 14 residues. Germline V gene lookup returns CDR1 SGHVS and CDR2 FNYEAQ. V was trimmed by 5 bases and J by 2 bases, leaving 9 bases between them. CDR3 coding DNA: TGTGCCAGCAGCCAGGAGGATAACACCGGGGAGCTGTTTTTT. Translation gives CASSQEDNTGELFF. The complete variable domain, with remaining parts taken from reference TRBV7-6 and TRBJ2-2, reads GAGVSQSPRYKVTKRGQDVALRCDPISGHVSLYWYRQALGQGPEFLTYFNYEAQQDKSGLPNDRFSAERPEGSISTLTIQRTEQRDSAMYRCASSQEDNTGELFFGEGSRLTVL.

This chain joins TRBV7-2 and TRBJ2-5, with TRBD1 as a possible D gene (5 bases). Germline CDR1 and CDR2: SGHTA and FQGNSA. The CDR3 covers 15 residues. V dropped 3 bases and J dropped 5 bases, with 16 bases sitting between them. CDR3 sequence (DNA): TGTGCCAGCAGCTTGAGTGGACAATTTGGGGAGACCCAGTACTTC. This codes for CASSLSGQFGETQYF.

The rearrangement uses TRBV19 and TRBJ1-4, with 8 bases that match TRBD1. In germline, CDR1 is LNHDA, CDR2 SQIVND (reference sequence). V lost 9 bases and J lost 0; bases outside the gene matches: 9. This CDR3 spans 16 amino acids. CDR3 amino acids: CASRTGWGATNEKLFF. DNA of the CDR3: TGTGCCAGCCGGACAGGGTGGGGTGCAACTAATGAAAAACTGTTTTTT.

The chain employs TRBV5-1 and TRBJ2-1; 15 nucleotides agree with TRBD2. The length of the CDR3 is 16 residues. The junction had 5 bases not matched to a gene; V was cut back by 4 bases and J by 6 bases. Germline CDR1 SGHRS, CDR2 YFSETQ. The CDR3 nucleotides are TGCGCCAGCAGCCAGTGGACTAGCGGGAGGGCCAATGAGCAGTTCTTC. Amino acid sequence: CASSQWTSGRANEQFF.

The V gene is TRBV28, the J gene TRBJ1-4; 9 nucleotides line up with TRBD1. Germline V CDR1 and CDR2: MDHEN, SYDVKM. V was clipped by 8 bases and J by 3 bases; unmatched bases: 10. The CDR3 has 16 amino acids. CDR3 in amino acids: CASGQGIGIANEKLFF. Written as DNA, the CDR3 is TGTGCCAGCGGACAGGGGATTGGAATAGCTAATGAAAAACTGTTTTTT. The full variable domain, rest sourced from reference TRBV28 and TRBJ1-4, is DVKVTQSSRYLVKRTGEKVFLECVQDMDHENMFWYRQDPGLGLRLIYFSYDVKMKEKGDIPEGYSVSREKKERFSLILESASTNQTSMYLCASGQGIGIANEKLFFGSGTQLSVL.

V and J are TRBV28 and TRBJ1-2; D gene ambiguous. The V end was cut by 5 bases, the J end by 8 bases, with 15 bases between. Germline V CDR1 and CDR2: MDHEN, SYDVKM. The CDR3 has 13 amino acids. The CDR3 loop is CASSLSRAGGYTF. The CDR3 nucleotides are TGTGCCAGCAGTCTGTCGAGGGCTGGAGGCTACACCTTC.

This chain connects TRBV5-6 to TRBJ2-7; 11 positions agree with TRBD2. V was pared by 0 bases and J by 2 bases, with 4 bases of the junction left unmatched. Germline V lookup: CDR1 SGHDT, CDR2 YYEEEE. The CDR3 has 16 amino acids. CDR3 sequence: CASSLVGTSGPYEQYF. In DNA, the CDR3 is TGTGCCAGCAGCTTGGTTGGGACTAGCGGACCCTACGAGCAGTACTTC. Full variable domain (outside the CDR3, taken from reference TRBV5-6 and TRBJ2-7): DAGVTQSPTHLIKTRGQQVTLRCSPKSGHDTVSWYQQALGQGPQFIFQYYEEEERQRGNFPDRFSGHQFPNYSSELNVNALLLGDSALYLCASSLVGTSGPYEQYFGPGTRLTVT.